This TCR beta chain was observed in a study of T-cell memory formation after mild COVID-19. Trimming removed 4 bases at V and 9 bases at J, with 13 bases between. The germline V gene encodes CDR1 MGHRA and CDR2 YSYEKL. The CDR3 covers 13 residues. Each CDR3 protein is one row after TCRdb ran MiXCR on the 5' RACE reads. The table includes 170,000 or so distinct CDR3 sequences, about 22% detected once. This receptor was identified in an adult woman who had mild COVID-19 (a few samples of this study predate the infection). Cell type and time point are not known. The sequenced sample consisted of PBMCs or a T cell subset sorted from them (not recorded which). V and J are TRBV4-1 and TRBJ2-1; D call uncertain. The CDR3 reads CASSPRPTVEQFF. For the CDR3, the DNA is TGCGCCAGCAGCCCCAGACCTACGGTTGAGCAGTTCTTC.